Following are 24 T cell receptor beta chains from one sample sequenced in a study of T cells in Graves' hyperthyroidism and ophthalmopathy. Using RNA transcripts as the source, TCR beta CDR3 regions were amplified. A set of HTBI primers served as the primers for a first-round RT-PCR of the TCR CDR3. TCRdb re-analysed the multiplex PCR reads in MiXCR, keeping a single row per CDR3 protein. In the table there are a few hundred thousand distinct CDR3 sequences, around 16% of which are singletons. Sample: blood. These TCRs come from a woman in her thirties or forties with Graves' ophthalmopathy.

The chain is built from TRBV11-2 and TRBJ2-5, with D perhaps matching TRBD2 (5 bases). The length of the CDR3 is 16 residues. Trimming took 3 bases from V and 1 from J, leaving 15 bases between them. Germline-derived CDR1 and CDR2 are SGHAT and FQNNGV. DNA for the CDR3: TGTGCCAGCAGCTTGGGGTTTTTGGGAGCCCAAGAGACCCAGTACTTC. Translating it yields CASSLGFLGAQETQYF.

The chain combines TRBV20-1 with TRBJ2-5; D is undetermined. The CDR3 contains 14 residues. The ends were cut back, 2 bases at V and 4 bases at J, with 14 bases in the middle. The germline V gene encodes CDR1 DFQATT and CDR2 SNEGSKA (reference sequence). CDR3 in DNA: TGCAGTGCTAGACGAGACCGGGCCGTAGAGACCCAGTACTTC. This gives the protein CSARRDRAVETQYF.

This clonotype was counted at least ten times. The V gene is TRBV5-1, the J gene TRBJ2-7, with 7 positions matching TRBD1. Germline trimming cut 5 bases from V and 4 bases from J; bases unmatched to any gene: 9. Germline assignment: CDR1 SGHRS and CDR2 YFSETQ. The length of the CDR3 is 14 residues. The CDR3 reads CASRPRQGEYEQYF. The CDR3 region has the DNA TGCGCCAGCAGACCCCGACAGGGTGAATACGAGCAGTACTTC.

Many counts were recorded for this clonotype. J is TRBJ2-3 and V is TRBV20-1, with D perhaps TRBD2 (7 bases). V lost 6 bases and J lost 4, with 17 bases in between. Germline CDR1 reads DFQATT; CDR2 reads SNEGSKA (reference sequence). CDR3 length: 14 residues. The CDR3 protein is CSAEGGGHSDTQYF. CDR3 nucleotides: TGCAGTGCCGAAGGGGGGGGACATTCAGATACGCAGTATTTT.

This clonotype was counted many times. The CDR3, as DNA: TGCAGTGCCCGTCCGACTAGCGGGGCCTACAATGAGCAGTTCTTC. Protein: CSARPTSGAYNEQFF. The rearrangement links TRBV20-1 to TRBJ2-1; 11 bases match TRBD2. CDR3 length: 15 residues. With 6 bases clipped from V and 2 bases from J, the junction kept 6 bases outside the gene matches. CDR1 and CDR2 from the germline V gene are DFQATT and SNEGSKA (reference sequence).

This clonotype was detected a few times. The chain uses TRBV9 and TRBJ2-7; TRBD2 matches 8 bases. The J segment lost 5 bases and the V segment lost 3 bases, leaving 4 bases of the junction unmatched. Germline V gene lookup returns CDR1 SGDLS and CDR2 YYNGEE. The CDR3 has 13 residues. CDR3 nucleotides: TGTGCCAGCAGCGCCGGGGGGGGAGACGAGCAGTACTTC. It translates to CASSAGGGDEQYF.

This rearrangement joins TRBV3-1 to TRBJ2-5; 11 nucleotides line up with TRBD2. Germline-derived CDR1 and CDR2 are LGHDT and YNNKEL (reference sequence). CDR3 length equals 16 residues. V lost 4 bases to trimming and J lost 2 bases; unmatched junction nucleotides: 6. The CDR3 DNA reads TGTGCCAGCAGCCGTACCGGGACTAGCGGACAAGAGACCCAGTACTTC. This sequence encodes CASSRTGTSGQETQYF.

This clonotype was seen repeatedly, ten times or more. The chain uses TRBV2 and TRBJ2-2, with TRBD2 matching over 8 bases. The germline CDR1 and CDR2 sequences are SNHLY and FYNNEI. V was clipped by 6 bases and J by 4 bases; unmatched bases: 7. The CDR3 is made up of 15 amino acids. The CDR3 DNA reads as TGTGCCAGCAGCCAAACTAGCGGACCCACCGGGGAGCTGTTTTTT. This gives the protein CASSQTSGPTGELFF.

The table lists this clonotype with many counts. The rearrangement uses TRBV2 and TRBJ2-7; D not certain. Trimming took 4 bases from V and 5 from J, leaving 6 bases between them. Germline V CDR1 and CDR2: SNHLY, FYNNEI. The CDR3 has 11 residues. CDR3 residues: CASSVSHEQYF. CDR3 bases: TGTGCCAGCAGTGTCTCTCACGAGCAGTACTTC.

There are many counts of this clonotype. The CDR3 coding sequence is TGCAGTGCTAGAGTCCTCCCCGTTTCGTGGGGGAGCCCGGATACGCAGTATTTT. It yields the protein CSARVLPVSWGSPDTQYF. The chain combines TRBV20-1 with TRBJ2-3; D tentatively fits TRBD1 or TRBD2 (5 bases each). V lost 1 base and J lost 6, with 26 bases in between. Germline CDR1 DFQATT, CDR2 SNEGSKA (reference sequence). The CDR3 totals 18 residues.

The chain uses TRBV4-2 and TRBJ2-1; 7 nucleotides align to TRBD2. Germline values: CDR1 LGHNA, CDR2 YNFKEQ. J lost 5 bases, V lost 4 bases, and 11 bases had no gene match. The CDR3 sequence is 16 residues long. The CDR3 protein is CASSLASTSTDNEQFF. CDR3 in DNA: TGTGCCAGCAGCCTCGCTTCGACTAGCACCGACAATGAGCAGTTCTTC.

J is TRBJ2-7 and V is TRBV2, with D unclear. This CDR3 region has 13 residues. The ends were cut back, 4 bases at V and 0 bases at J, with 7 bases in the middle. The V gene's germline CDR1 is SNHLY and CDR2 FYNNEI. CDR3 sequence reads: CASSVDISYEQYF. CDR3 coding DNA: TGTGCCAGCAGTGTCGACATCTCCTACGAGCAGTACTTC.

This clonotype occurred a few times. The chain joins TRBV18 to TRBJ1-2, with 7 nucleotides matching TRBD1. CDR1 KGHSH and CDR2 LQKENI come from the germline V gene. This CDR3 is 14 amino acids long. V was clipped by 3 bases and J by 5 bases; unmatched bases: 6. The CDR3 sequence is CASSPDRSLYGYTF. The DNA for the CDR3 is TGTGCCAGCTCACCGGACAGGTCTCTATATGGCTACACCTTC.

This clonotype was detected ten times or more. The chain combines TRBV7-3 with TRBJ2-3, with 7 bases fitting TRBD2. The CDR3 totals 18 residues. With 2 bases clipped from V and 3 bases from J, the junction kept 14 bases outside the gene matches. From germline, CDR1 is SGHTA and CDR2 FQGTGA. The CDR3 spells CASSLVPAGISETDTQYF. The CDR3 coding sequence is TGTGCCAGCAGCTTAGTTCCAGCGGGGATAAGCGAGACAGATACGCAGTATTTT.

The J gene is TRBJ1-2, the V gene TRBV19, with D perhaps matching TRBD1 (5 bases). V lost 5 bases and J lost 2, with 9 bases in between. The CDR3 is 13 residues long. Germline assignment: CDR1 LNHDA and CDR2 SQIVND (reference sequence). CDR3 bases: TGTGCCAGTAGTGGCCGGACAAACTATGGCTACACCTTC. Translating gives CASSGRTNYGYTF.

The rearrangement joins TRBV6-5 to TRBJ1-5; no definite D call. V shed 2 bases and J shed 0 bases, with 8 bases lying between them. Germline lookup yields CDR1 MNHEY and CDR2 SVGAGI. The CDR3 sequence is 15 residues long. In DNA form, the CDR3 reads TGTGCCAGCAGTTACCCTGAACATAGCAATCAGCCCCAGCATTTT. Translating gives CASSYPEHSNQPQHF.

This clonotype was seen ten or more times. The V call is TRBV20-1, the J call TRBJ2-3; TRBD1 matches at 9 bases. Per the germline V gene, CDR1 is DFQATT and CDR2 is SNEGSKA (reference sequence). The CDR3 runs 15 residues. The junction had 9 bases not matched to a gene; V was cut back by 5 bases and J by 3 bases. The CDR3 here is CSASTGGVGTDTQYF. The CDR3, as DNA: TGCAGTGCTTCGACAGGGGGAGTAGGAACAGATACGCAGTATTTT.

With regard to this clonotype: This could be a read error, since a much larger clone is one nucleotide away. The chain couples TRBV7-3 to TRBJ2-1; possibly TRBD1 or TRBD2 for D (5 bases each). In germline, CDR1 is SGHTA, CDR2 FQGTGA. The ends were cut back, 3 bases at V and 10 bases at J, with 13 bases in the middle. The length of the CDR3 is 13 residues. The CDR3 region has the DNA TGTGCCAGCAGCTTCGCGGGCCAGGGAGAGCAGTTCTTC. It encodes CASSFAGQGEQFF. Together with reference TRBV7-3 and TRBJ2-1, the CDR3 gives the full variable domain: GAGVSQTPSNKVTEKGKYVELRCDPISGHTALYWYRQSLGQGPEFLIYFQGTGAADDSGLPNDRFFAVRPEGSVSTLKIQRTERGDSAVYLCASSFAGQGEQFFGPGTRLTVL.

This clonotype came up many times. This chain uses TRBV28 with TRBJ2-7; D unclear. Germline CDR1 is MDHEN and CDR2 is SYDVKM. The V gene lost 6 bases and the J gene lost 3 bases, with 15 bases spanning the gap. This CDR3 is 14 amino acids long. This chain's CDR3 is CASSQEYPLYEQYF. The CDR3 bases are TGTGCCAGCAGCCAGGAATACCCTCTCTACGAGCAGTACTTC.

The V call is TRBV5-1, the J call TRBJ2-1; 9 positions agree with TRBD2. Trimming cost V 5 bases and J 1 base; bases outside gene matches: 7. Germline values: CDR1 SGHRS, CDR2 YFSETQ. CDR3 length: 16 amino acids. The CDR3 spells CASRSRAGGSYNEQFF. CDR3 bases: TGCGCCAGCAGGAGCCGAGCGGGAGGTTCCTACAATGAGCAGTTCTTC. Full variable domain (outside the CDR3, taken from reference TRBV5-1 and TRBJ2-1): KAGVTQTPRYLIKTRGQQVTLSCSPISGHRSVSWYQQTPGQGLQFLFEYFSETQRNKGNFPGRFSGRQFSNSRSEMNVSTLELGDSALYLCASRSRAGGSYNEQFFGPGTRLTVL.

There are many counts of this clonotype. The chain joins TRBV2 to TRBJ2-7; 11 nucleotides agree with TRBD1. Looked up from germline, CDR1 is SNHLY and CDR2 is FYNNEI. The J segment lost 3 bases and the V segment lost 3 bases, leaving 7 bases of the junction unmatched. CDR3 size: 16 residues. CDR3 residues: CASSDPRDRGNYEQYF. The CDR3 bases are TGTGCCAGCAGTGACCCCCGGGACAGGGGGAACTACGAGCAGTACTTC.

The chain has TRBV5-6 and TRBJ1-2; a weak D match, TRBD1 (6 bases). Trimming left V 4 bases short and J 3 bases short, with 13 bases between. Germline lookup yields CDR1 SGHDT and CDR2 YYEEEE. CDR3 length: 14 amino acids. The CDR3 loop reads CASSPLEGDYGYTF. The CDR3 DNA follows: TGTGCCAGCAGCCCCCTAGAGGGGGACTATGGCTACACCTTC.

This clonotype was seen only a few times. The chain combines TRBV20-1 with TRBJ2-1, with 11 positions matching TRBD2. The CDR3 covers 14 residues. CDR1 is DFQATT, CDR2 SNEGSKA, per germline (reference sequence). V shed 4 bases, J shed 7 bases, and the junction held 6 bases outside the gene matches. CDR3: CSAKLAGVKNEQFF. Here the CDR3 DNA reads TGCAGTGCTAAACTAGCGGGAGTAAAGAATGAGCAGTTCTTC.

This sequence joins TRBV7-9 and TRBJ1-4; no firm D call. Germline V lookup: CDR1 SEHNR, CDR2 FQNEAQ (reference sequence). The CDR3 has 16 amino acids. V was trimmed by 2 bases and J by 0 bases, leaving 10 bases between them. CDR3 loop: CASSLLGGATNEKLFF. CDR3 nucleotide sequence: TGTGCCAGCAGCTTACTGGGTGGGGCAACTAATGAAAAACTGTTTTTT. Full variable domain (outside the CDR3, taken from reference TRBV7-9 and TRBJ1-4): DTGVSQNPRHKITKRGQNVTFRCDPISEHNRLYWYRQTLGQGPEFLTYFQNEAQLEKSRLLSDRFSAERPKGSFSTLEIQRTEQGDSAMYLCASSLLGGATNEKLFFGSGTQLSVL.